Described below is a single TCR beta chain sequence and its context. Its antigen is not known. These data originate in a study of T cells in Graves' hyperthyroidism and ophthalmopathy. Study-level results: Appearing also in blood were most of the thyroid clonotypes expanded above 0.001.

Amplified TCR beta CDR3 regions came from RNA transcripts. HTBI primers were employed in a first-round RT-PCR of the TCR CDR3. TCRdb analysed the multiplex PCR reads with MiXCR anew, one entry per CDR3 protein. The repertoire holds about 460,000 distinct CDR3 sequences, with 22% as singletons. V lost 1 base, J lost 8 bases, and 9 bases lay in between. The CDR3 extends over 14 amino acids. The V gene's germline CDR1 is LGHDT and CDR2 YNNKEL (reference sequence). The clonotype was recovered from a woman aged 70-85 years with Graves' ophthalmopathy. Sequencing used blood. The chain carries TRBV3-1 and TRBJ1-6; D gene uncertain. CDR3 nucleotide sequence: TGTGCCAGCAGCCAAGTTCTAAAGGATTCACCCCTCCACTTT. This gives the protein CASSQVLKDSPLHF. Supplemented by reference TRBV3-1 and TRBJ1-6, the full variable domain reads DTAVSQTPKYLVTQMGNDKSIKCEQNLGHDTMYWYKQDSKKFLKIMFSYNNKELIINETVPNRFSPKSPDKAHLNLHINSLELGDSAVYFCASSQVLKDSPLHFGNGTRLTVT.